This TCR beta chain was recorded in a study of OX40 agonist ivuxolimab in advanced cancers. Whole-study findings and limits: Among the lowest peripheral clonal expansion occurred in 0.1-3.0 mg/kg partial responders. Mean expanded clone counts were higher in CD8+ than CD4+ T cells.

The assay was immunoSEQ multiplex PCR, and TCRdb's table has in-frame clones only and misses some. This sample yields about 25,000 clones, of which around 85% are seen a single time; 26% belongs to the top ten. Exclusion applied to patients with autoimmune disease history or systemic immunosuppression. Comment on this clone: Its antigen is as yet unknown.

The clonotype originates from an adult with an advanced solid tumor such as melanoma, head and neck, liver or kidney cancer. The source material was CD4+ or CD8+ T cells sorted from blood, sampled in a trial of the OX40 agonist ivuxolimab.

This CDR3 reads CASSLSGSGLTPNGLFF. The CDR3 DNA reads TGTGCCAGCAGCTTAAGCGGGTCAGGCTTAACCCCCAATGGGCTGTTTTTT. The V and J genes are TRBV7-9 and TRBJ1-4; D is uncertain. CDR3 length: 17 amino acids. The germline CDR1 and CDR2 sequences are SEHNR and FQNEAQ (reference sequence). V lost 2 bases to trimming and J lost 14 bases, with 27 bases between them. The complete variable domain, with remaining parts taken from reference TRBV7-9 and TRBJ1-4, reads DTGVSQNPRHKITKRGQNVTFRCDPISEHNRLYWYRQTLGQGPEFLTYFQNEAQLEKSRLLSDRFSAERPKGSFSTLEIQRTEQGDSAMYLCASSLSGSGLTPNGLFFGSGTQLSVL.